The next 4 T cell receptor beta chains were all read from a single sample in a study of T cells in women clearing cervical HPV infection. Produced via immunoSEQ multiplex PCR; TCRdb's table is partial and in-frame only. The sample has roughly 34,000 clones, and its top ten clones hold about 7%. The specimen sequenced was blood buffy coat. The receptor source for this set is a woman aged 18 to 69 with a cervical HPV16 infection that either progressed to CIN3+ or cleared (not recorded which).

CDR3 loop: CASSLAQGYEQYF. Partial CDR3 DNA: TGTGCCAGCAGCTTGGCACAGGGCTACGAG. V usage is TRBV5-6 and J usage is TRBJ2-7, with D possibly TRBD1 on 6 matching bases. The read finishes 3 residues shy of the CDR3 end, and the germline J gene is used to complete it. The CDR3 contains 13 residues. V was shortened by 0 bases and J by 3 bases, with 7 bases between the two germline ends. The V gene's germline CDR1 is SGHDT and CDR2 YYEEEE.

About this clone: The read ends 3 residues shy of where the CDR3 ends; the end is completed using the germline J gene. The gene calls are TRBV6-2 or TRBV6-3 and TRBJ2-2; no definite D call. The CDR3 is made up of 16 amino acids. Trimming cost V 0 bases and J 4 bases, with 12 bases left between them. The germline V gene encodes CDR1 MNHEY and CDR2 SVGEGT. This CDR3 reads CASSYSSRRPTGELFF. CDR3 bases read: TGTGCCAGCAGTTACTCAAGCAGGCGACCCACCGGGGAG.

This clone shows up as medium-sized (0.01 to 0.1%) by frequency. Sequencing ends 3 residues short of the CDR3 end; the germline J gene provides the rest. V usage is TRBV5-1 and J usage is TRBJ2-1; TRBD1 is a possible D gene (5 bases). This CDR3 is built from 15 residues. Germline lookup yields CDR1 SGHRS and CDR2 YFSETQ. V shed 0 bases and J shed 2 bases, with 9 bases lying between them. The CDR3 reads CASSLDRPTYNEQFF. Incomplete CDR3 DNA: TGCGCCAGCAGCTTGGACAGGCCAACCTACAATGAG.

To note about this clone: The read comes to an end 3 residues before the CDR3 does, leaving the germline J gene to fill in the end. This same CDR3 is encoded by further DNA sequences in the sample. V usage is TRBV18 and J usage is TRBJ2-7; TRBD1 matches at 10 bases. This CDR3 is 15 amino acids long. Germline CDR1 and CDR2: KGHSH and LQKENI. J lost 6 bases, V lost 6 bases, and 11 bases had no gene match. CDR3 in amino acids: CASSPPGTGVSEQYF. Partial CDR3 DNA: TGTGCCAGCTCCCCCCCGGGGACAGGGGTGAGCGAG.